These 27 T cell receptor beta chains share one sample of origin, sequenced in a study of T cells in Graves' hyperthyroidism and ophthalmopathy. Amplified TCR beta CDR3 regions came from RNA transcripts. First-round RT-PCR of the TCR CDR3 relied on the HTBI primer set. TCRdb fed the multiplex PCR reads into MiXCR, producing one record per CDR3 protein. The sample lists more than 500,000 distinct CDR3 sequences, about a sixth occurring once. Sequencing was performed on blood. Every receptor here comes from a woman in her thirties with Graves' hyperthyroidism.

This clonotype was counted ten times or more. The chain combines TRBV12-3 or TRBV12-4 with TRBJ2-5; D might be TRBD2 (6 bases). Trimming took off 6 bases at V and 4 bases at J, with 18 bases between the two ends. The CDR3 has 15 amino acids. The CDR3 loop is CASSMGGRGVETQYF. CDR3 coding DNA: TGTGCCAGCAGCATGGGGGGTCGGGGTGTAGAGACCCAGTACTTC.

The genes are TRBV19 and TRBJ2-1; 11 bases line up with TRBD2. Germline loops: CDR1 LNHDA, CDR2 SQIVND (reference sequence). V lost 3 bases and J lost 10; bases outside the gene matches: 23. The CDR3 is made up of 20 amino acids. The chain's CDR3 is CASSMRQGFGVAGGPKEQFF. The CDR3 nucleotides read TGTGCCAGTAGTATGAGACAGGGTTTTGGAGTAGCGGGAGGGCCTAAAGAGCAGTTCTTC.

This clonotype was seen at least ten times. The chain's CDR3 is CASSPGRLALTTNTGELFF. The CDR3 DNA reads as TGTGCCAGCAGTCCCGGAAGACTAGCCCTAACAACGAACACCGGGGAGCTGTTTTTT. This chain connects TRBV12-3 or TRBV12-4 to TRBJ2-2, with TRBD2 matching over 7 bases. Trimming took 5 bases from V and 0 from J; bases not matched to a gene: 15. The CDR3 runs 19 residues.

This clonotype was found many times. This chain connects TRBV5-1 to TRBJ2-3; TRBD2 matches 11 bases. Germline CDR1 SGHRS, CDR2 YFSETQ. The ends lost 3 bases at V and 2 bases at J; junction bases unmatched: 8. The CDR3 runs to 17 residues. CDR3 coding DNA: TGCGCCAGCAGCTATCTCTTAGCGGGAGGGGCCACAGATACGCAGTATTTT. Protein sequence: CASSYLLAGGATDTQYF.

This clonotype occurred many times. The chain is built from TRBV6-1 and TRBJ2-5, with 7 bases lining up with TRBD1. Losses at the gene ends were 6 bases for V and 4 bases for J; bases not matched to a gene: 17. The CDR3 length is 17 residues. Germline V gene sequence: CDR1 MNHNS, CDR2 SASEGT. In nucleotides, the CDR3 is TGTGCCAGCAGCATCACACGGACAGGCTCCCCGGGAGAGACCCAGTACTTC. This encodes CASSITRTGSPGETQYF.

This clonotype was observed at least ten times. The chain uses TRBV18 and TRBJ1-1, with 7 nucleotides matching TRBD1. CDR1 is KGHSH and CDR2 is LQKENI in the germline V gene. V lost 6 bases to trimming and J lost 5 bases; unmatched junction nucleotides: 12. The CDR3 is 15 residues long. The CDR3 DNA reads TGTGCCAGCTCCACGACAGGGCCCCTATCTACTGAAGCTTTCTTT. It specifies CASSTTGPLSTEAFF.

This chain links TRBV6-5 with TRBJ2-7; 7 bases map to TRBD1. J lost 5 bases, V lost 0 bases, and 4 bases had no gene match. The CDR3 runs 14 residues. Germline lookup yields CDR1 MNHEY and CDR2 SVGAGI. CDR3 loop: CASSYSTGWNEQYF. The CDR3 DNA follows: TGTGCCAGCAGTTACTCGACAGGGTGGAACGAGCAGTACTTC.

This chain links TRBV20-1 with TRBJ2-7, with 7 nucleotides matching TRBD1. CDR1 is DFQATT, CDR2 SNEGSKA, per germline (reference sequence). V lost 6 bases, J lost 5 bases, and 7 bases stayed unmatched. The CDR3 spans 12 residues. DNA of the CDR3: TGCAGTGCAACCGACAGGGTCGACGAGCAGTACTTC. This translates into CSATDRVDEQYF.

In its sample, this clonotype was seen a few times. The genes are TRBV20-1 and TRBJ1-2; the D is unclear. CDR1 is DFQATT and CDR2 is SNEGSKA in the germline V gene (reference sequence). V lost 1 base, J lost 8 bases, and 11 bases lay in between. This CDR3 spans 12 amino acids. The chain's CDR3 is CSARVGFGGYTF. The CDR3 DNA reads TGCAGTGCTAGAGTGGGGTTCGGGGGCTACACCTTC.

This clonotype has more than one count but fewer than ten. The V call is TRBV11-2, the J call TRBJ2-2; D might be TRBD1 or TRBD2, each matching 5 bases. Trimming left V 4 bases short and J 6 bases short, with 18 bases between. CDR1 is SGHAT and CDR2 is FQNNGV in the germline V gene. The CDR3 runs 16 residues. In DNA, the CDR3 is TGTGCCAGCAGCTCCTATAGAGGGGAGATCGCCGGGGAGCTGTTTTTT. Protein: CASSSYRGEIAGELFF. The whole variable domain, filled in from reference TRBV11-2 and TRBJ2-2, reads EAGVAQSPRYKIIEKRQSVAFWCNPISGHATLYWYQQILGQGPKLLIQFQNNGVVDDSQLPKDRFSAERLKGVDSTLKIQPAKLEDSAVYLCASSSYRGEIAGELFFGEGSRLTVL.

This clonotype was seen at least ten times. A read error is possible here, since a much larger clone lies one base away. The CDR3 nucleotides read TGTGCCAGCAGTTACGGACTAGCGGACTACAATGAGCAGTTCTTC. It translates to CASSYGLADYNEQFF. The V gene is TRBV6-2 or TRBV6-3, the J gene TRBJ2-1; 10 bases are a match to TRBD2. After removal of 2 bases from V and 3 bases from J, the junction contained 1 base not matched to a gene. Germline CDR1 reads MNHEY; CDR2 reads SVGEGT. The CDR3 covers 15 residues.

The chain links TRBV20-1 to TRBJ1-4; D is uncertain. The CDR3 sequence is 14 residues long. Per germline, CDR1 DFQATT and CDR2 SNEGSKA (reference sequence). The ends were cut back, 5 bases at V and 7 bases at J, with 17 bases in the middle. CDR3 DNA: TGCAGTGCTCCCACGGATGCGTGGCGTGAAAAACTGTTTTTT. It encodes CSAPTDAWREKLFF.

In this sample, this clonotype turned up many times. The chain combines TRBV11-3 with TRBJ1-1; D call uncertain. With 4 bases removed from V and 6 bases from J, the gap between germline ends came to 9 bases. The CDR3 consists of 12 residues. CDR1 SGHNT and CDR2 YENEEA come from the germline V gene. The CDR3 loop reads CASSSMGSEAFF. CDR3 DNA sequence: TGTGCCAGCAGCTCAATGGGGTCTGAAGCTTTCTTT.

This clonotype came up many times. V is TRBV7-2 and J is TRBJ2-1; D is tentatively TRBD1 or TRBD2 (5 bases each). CDR3 size: 15 residues. Germline V CDR1 and CDR2: SGHTA, FQGNSA. V was trimmed by 4 bases and J by 6 bases, leaving 16 bases between them. The CDR3 nucleotides are TGTGCCAGCAGCTCCGGGACCGGGTGGAGCAATGAGCAGTTCTTC. As protein: CASSSGTGWSNEQFF.

This chain links TRBV10-3 with TRBJ2-7; maybe TRBD1 (6 bases). The V gene's germline CDR1 is ENHRY and CDR2 SYGVKD. This CDR3 region has 15 residues. Trimming removed 4 bases at V and 4 bases at J, with 17 bases between. This chain's CDR3 is CAISVIPGHTYEQYF. In DNA form, the CDR3 reads TGTGCCATCAGTGTGATACCGGGACACACTTACGAGCAGTACTTC.

There are many counts of this clonotype. This sequence joins TRBV5-1 and TRBJ2-7, with TRBD1 matching 7 bases. V trimming: 4 bases; J trimming: 2 bases; junction bases outside the gene matches: 9. There are 15 residues in the CDR3. The germline CDR1 and CDR2 sequences are SGHRS and YFSETQ. CDR3 sequence: CASSPRQGVAYEQYF. The CDR3 region has the DNA TGCGCCAGCAGCCCGAGGCAGGGGGTGGCCTACGAGCAGTACTTC. The full variable domain, in which reference TRBV5-1 and TRBJ2-7 provide the parts outside the CDR3, is KAGVTQTPRYLIKTRGQQVTLSCSPISGHRSVSWYQQTPGQGLQFLFEYFSETQRNKGNFPGRFSGRQFSNSRSEMNVSTLELGDSALYLCASSPRQGVAYEQYFGPGTRLTVT.

This clonotype was recorded a few times. The chain joins TRBV29-1 to TRBJ1-2; 7 positions agree with TRBD1. Germline trimming cut 7 bases from V and 4 bases from J; bases unmatched to any gene: 9. Germline V CDR1 and CDR2: SQVTM, ANQGSEA. The CDR3 is made up of 13 amino acids. CDR3 in DNA: TGCAGCGCCAGTCCACAGGGGTTCTATGGCTACACCTTC. This codes for CSASPQGFYGYTF.

The chain couples TRBV28 to TRBJ1-1; no clear D gene. V dropped 7 bases and J dropped 1 base, with 13 bases sitting between them. Looked up from germline, CDR1 is MDHEN and CDR2 is SYDVKM. The CDR3 has 14 residues. CDR3 in DNA: TGTGCCAGCACGGGGAACTACTGGAACACTGAAGCTTTCTTT. Protein sequence: CASTGNYWNTEAFF. Full variable domain (missing parts from reference TRBV28 and TRBJ1-1): DVKVTQSSRYLVKRTGEKVFLECVQDMDHENMFWYRQDPGLGLRLIYFSYDVKMKEKGDIPEGYSVSREKKERFSLILESASTNQTSMYLCASTGNYWNTEAFFGQGTRLTVV.

The chain has TRBV6-1 and TRBJ1-2, with 7 positions matching TRBD1. The germline CDR1 and CDR2 sequences are MNHNS and SASEGT. V trimming: 6 bases; J trimming: 4 bases; junction bases outside the gene matches: 2. The CDR3 consists of 12 residues. For the CDR3, the DNA is TGTGCCAGCAGGGGGGACAGCTATGGCTACACCTTC. This sequence encodes CASRGDSYGYTF.

This clonotype was seen more than once but under ten times. V and J are TRBV20-1 and TRBJ2-1; D is possibly TRBD2 (5 bases). The germline V gene has CDR1 DFQATT and CDR2 SNEGSKA (reference sequence). V lost 0 bases and J 2 bases, leaving 14 bases between the germline ends. The CDR3 covers 16 residues. The DNA of the CDR3 is TGCAGTGCTAGAGATGAGGAGCGGAGGCCCTACAATGAGCAGTTCTTC. As protein: CSARDEERRPYNEQFF.

Only a few counts were recorded for this clonotype. The chain carries TRBV6-1 and TRBJ1-1; weak D call: TRBD1 (6 bases). CDR3 size: 14 residues. Trimming stripped 6 bases from V and 7 bases from J, with 18 bases between. Germline V gives CDR1 MNHNS, CDR2 SASEGT. This CDR3 reads CASSPTAGASEAFF. CDR3 coding DNA: TGTGCCAGCAGCCCTACAGCAGGGGCGAGTGAAGCTTTCTTT.

This clonotype has ten or more counts. The V gene is TRBV27, the J gene TRBJ1-2, with a tentative D call TRBD1 (6 bases). Germline lookup yields CDR1 MNHEY and CDR2 SMNVEV (reference sequence). Trimming cost V 4 bases and J 4 bases, with 16 bases left between them. The CDR3 totals 15 residues. The CDR3 DNA reads as TGTGCCAGCAGTTCTAACAGGGTCTCCACCTATGGCTACACCTTC. This encodes CASSSNRVSTYGYTF.

At least ten counts were recorded for this clonotype. The V call is TRBV2, the J call TRBJ2-7; weak D call: TRBD1 (5 bases). Trimming stripped 4 bases from V and 2 bases from J, with 12 bases between. Germline V gene data show CDR1 as SNHLY and CDR2 as FYNNEI. This CDR3 is 14 amino acids long. CDR3 nucleotides: TGTGCCAGCAGTGCCCGACAGATTACCTACGAGCAGTACTTC. Protein sequence: CASSARQITYEQYF. The entire variable domain, with the rest obtained from reference TRBV2 and TRBJ2-7, is as follows: EPEVTQTPSHQVTQMGQEVILRCVPISNHLYFYWYRQILGQKVEFLVSFYNNEISEKSEIFDDQFSVERPDGSNFTLKIRSTKLEDSAMYFCASSARQITYEQYFGPGTRLTVT.

Remarks on this clonotype: One base away lies a much larger clone, so this may be a sequencing read error. J is TRBJ1-5 and V is TRBV6-1, with D possibly TRBD1 on 5 matching bases. CDR3 length equals 16 residues. V gave up 2 bases and J gave up 6 bases, with 17 bases separating them. Germline V gene lookup returns CDR1 MNHNS and CDR2 SASEGT. The CDR3 coding sequence is TGTGCCAGCAGTGAACGAGTGGGGACCCGAGGTCAGCCCCAGCATTTT. Translating it yields CASSERVGTRGQPQHF.

This clonotype was found many times. The chain carries TRBV3-1 and TRBJ1-3, with D tentatively TRBD1 (6 bases). This CDR3 is built from 17 residues. V was cut by 1 base and J by 3 bases, with 16 bases left in between. Germline CDR1 reads LGHDT; CDR2 reads YNNKEL (reference sequence). CDR3 in DNA: TGTGCCAGCAGCCAAGCGGACAGACCGGGCAGTGGAAACACCATATATTTT. Translated: CASSQADRPGSGNTIYF.

The chain employs TRBV6-2 or TRBV6-3 and TRBJ1-4; possible D gene TRBD1, 5 bases. The CDR3 sequence is 21 residues long. Germline lookup yields CDR1 MNHEY and CDR2 SVGEGT. V dropped 6 bases and J dropped 6 bases, with 35 bases sitting between them. The CDR3 region has the DNA TGTGCCAGCAGAGCGGGAGTTGGCACCGGGGCAGCTAGCGGGCGGGATGAAAAACTGTTTTTT. It encodes CASRAGVGTGAASGRDEKLFF.

This clonotype was seen a few times. This chain links TRBV20-1 with TRBJ1-1; 8 nucleotides agree with TRBD1. Germline CDR1 is DFQATT and CDR2 is SNEGSKA (reference sequence). V trimming: 5 bases; J trimming: 7 bases; junction bases outside the gene matches: 12. CDR3 size: 14 residues. The CDR3 DNA sequence: TGCAGTGCTCGAACGACAGGGGTCGTAAGTGAAGCTTTCTTT. Protein: CSARTTGVVSEAFF.